This TCR beta chain was sequenced for a study of T cell repertoires in cytomegalovirus infection. Whole-study context: Used in the study were CMV epitopes, some recently identified and HLA-C-restricted, others well-studied and HLA-B-restricted. It can be stated that public TCR beta signatures indicated CMV infection as well as a matching HLA type.

The CDR3 extends over 15 amino acids. Germline CDR1 and CDR2: MNHNS and SASEGT. J lost 0 bases, V lost 5 bases, and 5 bases had no gene match. TCRdb passed the reads through MiXCR, listing each CDR3 protein once. This sample has about 340,000 distinct CDR3 sequences, with 29% found just once. Points on this clonotype: Its antigen is not identified.

Overall study results and limits: The cumulative frequency of public TCR beta families distinguished individuals who carried CMV together with the relevant HLA.

Sequenced here: cultured PBMCs, sampled from culture after CMV antigen stimulation. The source of this sequence is a human donor in good health (CMV status not recorded). Some clones in this sample may be carry-over from other donors' samples. The rearrangement joins TRBV6-1 to TRBJ2-7, with 9 positions matching TRBD2. The CDR3 sequence: CASSRLAEDSYEQYF. The DNA of the CDR3 is TGTGCCAGCAGTAGACTAGCGGAAGACTCCTACGAGCAGTACTTC.